This T cell receptor (beta chain) was obtained from a study of identical twins. Points from the study as a whole: Invariant populations such as MAIT and iNKT cells could partly muddle zero-insertion analyses.

From the 5' RACE reads, TCRdb called clonotypes with MiXCR, one entry per CDR3 protein. The repertoire holds 450,000 or so distinct CDR3 sequences, with around 24% as singletons. Germline V gene data show CDR1 as DFQATT and CDR2 as SNEGSKA (reference sequence). The V segment lost 6 bases and the J segment 1 base; nucleotides outside the gene matches: 4. The CDR3 runs to 14 residues. This clonotype was seen at least ten times. Its antigen remains unidentified. A further study also used this sample, focusing on T cells expressing NK-cell markers. That report adds: Of the CD8+ T cells in roughly 6 donors, about 1.0-7.0% belonged to dominant NKG2C+ clonotypes.

What was sequenced was CD4+ T cells sorted from blood. The V gene is TRBV20-1, the J gene TRBJ2-3, with TRBD2 identical over 10 bases. The source of this sequence is a woman aged 18-29 years in good health. This CDR3 reads CSASGTSGTDTQYF. The CDR3 DNA follows: TGCAGTGCCTCCGGGACTAGCGGCACAGATACGCAGTATTTT.